The sequence of this TCR beta chain was determined in a study of blood T cell repertoires in COVID-19. Study at large: Each recovered donor of Cohort 3 presented with two negative PCRs, clearance, or symptom resolution.

V trimming: 7 bases; J trimming: 0 bases; junction bases outside the gene matches: 6. This CDR3 is built from 16 residues. CDR1 and CDR2 from the germline V gene are SGHTS and YDEGEE. Clones were read by immunoSEQ multiplex PCR, and TCRdb kept only the in-frame ones, dropping some. Here the sample spans roughly 230,000 clones, around 87% being singletons. In terms of age and location, participants ranged from roughly 18 to 100 years and lived in fewer than 30 US areas. The rearrangement links TRBV5-8 to TRBJ2-1, with 11 bases that match TRBD2. The receptor's source is a young man in a cohort exposed to, infected with or recovered from COVID-19 (not recorded which). Sequenced material: PBMCs or T cells enriched from blood (not recorded which). The CDR3 DNA sequence: TGTGCCAGCGGGTTAGCGGGAGGGAGCTCCTACAATGAGCAGTTCTTC. It is translated as CASGLAGGSSYNEQFF.